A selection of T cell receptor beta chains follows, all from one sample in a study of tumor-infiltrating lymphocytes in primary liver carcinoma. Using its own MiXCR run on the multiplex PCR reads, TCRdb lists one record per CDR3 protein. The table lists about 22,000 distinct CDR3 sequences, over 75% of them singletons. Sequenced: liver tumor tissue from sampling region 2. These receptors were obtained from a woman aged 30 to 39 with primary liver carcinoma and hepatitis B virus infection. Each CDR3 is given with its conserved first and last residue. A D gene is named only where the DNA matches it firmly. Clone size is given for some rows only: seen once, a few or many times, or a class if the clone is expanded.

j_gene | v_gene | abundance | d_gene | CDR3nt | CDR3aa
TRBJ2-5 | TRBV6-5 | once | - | TGTGGCAGCAGTACCGACAGAGGGCTGACCCAGAACTTC | CGSSTDRGLTQNF
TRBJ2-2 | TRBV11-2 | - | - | TGTCCCAGTAGCTCACCCCGAGCAGGAGGCCCGAACACCGGGGAGCTGTTTTTT | CPSSSPRAGGPNTGELFF
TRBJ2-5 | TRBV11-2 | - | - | TGTGCCAGCAGCTTTTTGATGACAGTCGCTGAGACCCTGTACTTC | CASSFLMTVAETLYF
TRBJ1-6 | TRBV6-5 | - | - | TGTGCCAGCAGTAATCAGTCTGGCATATATAATTCACCCCTCCTCTTT | CASSNQSGIYNSPLLF
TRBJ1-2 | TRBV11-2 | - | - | TGTGCCAGCAGCCCACGAGGCGATTGGAGCTGTGGCCGCACCTTC | CASSPRGDWSCGRTF
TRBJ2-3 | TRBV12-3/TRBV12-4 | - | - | TGTGCCAGCATTTTTCCCCTTCCTAACACAGATACGCAGTATTTT | CASIFPLPNTDTQYF
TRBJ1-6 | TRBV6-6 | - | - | TGTGCCAGCAGTTACGCAGGGATGGATACACCCCTCCGCTTT | CASSYAGMDTPLRF
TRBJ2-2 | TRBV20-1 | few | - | TGCAGTGCTCTAACAGCCATGCATGGCACCGGGGAGCTGTTTTTT | CSALTAMHGTGELFF
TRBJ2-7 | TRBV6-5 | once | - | TGTGCCAGCAGCTTGGGAAGGGCTGGCTACGAACAGTACTTC | CASSLGRAGYEQYF
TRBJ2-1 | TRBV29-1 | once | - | TGCAGTGCCCTAAGGAACTACAATGAGCAGTCCTTT | CSALRNYNEQSF
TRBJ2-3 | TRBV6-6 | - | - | TGTGCCTACAGTTACCAGACCGGACCTCGAAGCACAGATACGCAGTATTTT | CAYSYQTGPRSTDTQYF
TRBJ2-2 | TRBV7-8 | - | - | TGTGCCAGCAGCTTAGGGCGGCGGGTGAACACCTGGGAGCTGTTTTTT | CASSLGRRVNTWELFF
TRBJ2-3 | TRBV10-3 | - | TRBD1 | TGTGCCATCAGTGAACCTGGGACAGGGGCCGGTACGCGGTATTTT | CAISEPGTGAGTRYF
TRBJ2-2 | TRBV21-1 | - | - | TGTGCCACCAGCAAGAAGAACAGGGCCCGCACCGGGGAGCTGTTTTTT | CATSKKNRARTGELFF
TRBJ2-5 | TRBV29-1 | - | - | TGCAGCGTTAGTACTGCAGGTTTCCAAGAGACCCAGTACTTC | CSVSTAGFQETQYF
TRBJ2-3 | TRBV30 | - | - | TGTGCCTGGGTGGCGGTGGTTACGCAATATTTT | CAWVAVVTQYF
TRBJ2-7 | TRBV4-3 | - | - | TGCGCCAGCAGCCAAGCTGTGACGGGGGGCCACATTAACTACGAGCAGTGCTTC | CASSQAVTGGHINYEQCF
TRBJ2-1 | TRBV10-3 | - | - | TGTGCCATCAATGAGTCCCGAGCGACCAGGGGCTACAATGAGCAGTTCTTC | CAINESRATRGYNEQFF
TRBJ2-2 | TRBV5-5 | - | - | TGTACCAATAGCCAGCACACCACCGGGGAGCTGTTTTTT | CTNSQHTTGELFF
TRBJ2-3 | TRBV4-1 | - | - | TGCGTTAGCAGCCAAGGTCCAGCCCAAGGAGATACACAGTATTTT | CVSSQGPAQGDTQYF
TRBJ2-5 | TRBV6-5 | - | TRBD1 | TGTGCTAGCAATACCGACAGGGGACTGACCCAGTACTTC | CASNTDRGLTQYF
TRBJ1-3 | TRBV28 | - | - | TGTGCAAGCAGTTTGAGAGGTTCCGGAAACGCCATATATTTT | CASSLRGSGNAIYF
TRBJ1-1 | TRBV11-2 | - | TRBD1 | TGTGCCAGCAGATATTCAGGGGGGAGGGCTGAGGCTTACTTT | CASRYSGGRAEAYF
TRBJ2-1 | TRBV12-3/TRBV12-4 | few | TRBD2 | TGTGCCAGCAGGATCGGGACTAGTGGGGCATTTGAGCAGTTCTTC | CASRIGTSGAFEQFF
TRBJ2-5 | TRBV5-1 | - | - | TGCGCAAGCAGCTTGGTCCCGACCAGCGCTAGCAGGTTGTGGGAGAAGAGAGAGACCCAGTACTTC | CASSLVPTSASRLWEKRETQYF
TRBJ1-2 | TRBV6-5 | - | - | TGTGCCAATGGTGGAACGGTTAACTATGGCTACACCTTC | CANGGTVNYGYTF
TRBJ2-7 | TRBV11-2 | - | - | TGTGCCAACAGCTTTCCGGCGGAGTACGAACAGTACTTC | CANSFPAEYEQYF
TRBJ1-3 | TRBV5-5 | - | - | TGTGTCAGCAGCTTGTGCGGCTCTGGAAATACCATATATTTT | CVSSLCGSGNTIYF
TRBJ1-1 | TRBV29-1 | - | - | TGCAGCTTCGAGTCAGGGAGCACTGAAGCCTTCTTT | CSFESGSTEAFF
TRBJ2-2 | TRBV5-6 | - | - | TGTGCCCGCAGCTTGGCACGCAGAGTCACCGGAGAGCTGTTTTTT | CARSLARRVTGELFF
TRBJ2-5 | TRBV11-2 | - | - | TGCGCCAGCAGCTACCCGGGGAGCTGGGGGGCCCAGTACTTC | CASSYPGSWGAQYF
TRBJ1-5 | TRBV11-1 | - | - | TGTGCCAACAGCTCCGGGCCAGATCAGCCCCAACATTTT | CANSSGPDQPQHF
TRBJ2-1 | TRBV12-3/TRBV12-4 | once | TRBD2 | TGTGCCAGCGGCCTGTCCGGGACTAGTGGACGTGAGCAGTTCTTC | CASGLSGTSGREQFF
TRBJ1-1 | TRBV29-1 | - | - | TGCAGCGTCGAGGTAGGGAGCATTGAAGCTTTCTTT | CSVEVGSIEAFF
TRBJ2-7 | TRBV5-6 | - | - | TGTGCCGGCAGTTTGAGTGGTAACGAGCAGTACTTC | CAGSLSGNEQYF
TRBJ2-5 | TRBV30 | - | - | TGTGCCTGGAAAGTCTTGGGCGCGGCCCTAGGGACCCAATGCTTC | CAWKVLGAALGTQCF
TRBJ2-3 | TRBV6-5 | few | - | TGTGCCAGCATCCCATCTCAGATTCAGCCCCAGTATTTT | CASIPSQIQPQYF
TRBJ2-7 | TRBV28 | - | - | TGTACCAGCAGCAATGGGATGAGCAAAGACGGGTCTTGGTACGAGCAGTACTTC | CTSSNGMSKDGSWYEQYF
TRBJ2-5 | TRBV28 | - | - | TGTGCCAGCAGCTCTCAGGGGCAAGAGACCCAGCACTTC | CASSSQGQETQHF
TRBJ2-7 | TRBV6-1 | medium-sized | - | TGTGCCAGCAGTGGGAGTCTGGGGATAGGAGGGGAGCAGTACTTC | CASSGSLGIGGEQYF
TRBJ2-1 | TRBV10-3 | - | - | TGTGCCATCAGCCCCTCGGCGACCCGGGATGAGCAGTGCTTC | CAISPSATRDEQCF
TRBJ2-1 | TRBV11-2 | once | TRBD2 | TGTGCCTGTGGCACCTCTCTAGCGGGAGGATACAATGAGCAGTTCTTC | CACGTSLAGGYNEQFF
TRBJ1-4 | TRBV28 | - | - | TGTGCCAGCGGTTATCCGCGCGGGTATGAAAAACTGTTTTTT | CASGYPRGYEKLFF
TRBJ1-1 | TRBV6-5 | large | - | TGTGCCAGCACTGAGGGAACTTACACTGAAGCTTTCTTT | CASTEGTYTEAFF
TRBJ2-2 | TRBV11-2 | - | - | TGTCCCAGAAGCCCCGATACCCAATTGAACACCGGGGAGCTGTTTTTT | CPRSPDTQLNTGELFF
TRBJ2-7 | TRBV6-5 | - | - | TGCGCCAGCAGTTACAATGGCAGCAGCTCCTACGAGCAGTACTTC | CASSYNGSSSYEQYF
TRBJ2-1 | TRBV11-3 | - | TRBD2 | TGTGCCAACAGCCGACTAGCGGGGAGCGGATATGAGCAGTTCTTC | CANSRLAGSGYEQFF
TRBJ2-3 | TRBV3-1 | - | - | TGTGCCAGCAGCCAATATACGGCGGGCCTACTCACAGATACGCAGTATTTT | CASSQYTAGLLTDTQYF
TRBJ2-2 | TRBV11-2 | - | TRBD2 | TGTGCCATCAGCTCACCCCGAGCGGGAGGCCCGAACATTGGGGAGCTGTTTTTT | CAISSPRAGGPNIGELFF
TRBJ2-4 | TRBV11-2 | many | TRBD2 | TGTGCCAGCAGCTCCCGATTGGGGAATAGCGGGAGTAGAAACATTCAGTACTTC | CASSSRLGNSGSRNIQYF
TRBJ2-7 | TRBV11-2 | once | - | TGTGCCAGTAGCCAATATTCGGGAGGGGGCTACGATCAGTACTTC | CASSQYSGGGYDQYF
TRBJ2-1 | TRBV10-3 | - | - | TGTGCCATCAGTGCGTCGGCAACGGGAGCCTACAATGAGCAGTTATTC | CAISASATGAYNEQLF
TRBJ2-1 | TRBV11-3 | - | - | TGTGCCAGCAGCCGACTAGGGGAGGGGGGGTATGAGAAGTTCTTC | CASSRLGEGGYEKFF
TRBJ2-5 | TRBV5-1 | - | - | TGCGCCAGCAACTTCAACGGTCCCCCGCAAGAGACCCAGCACTTC | CASNFNGPPQETQHF